The clone carrying this T cell receptor beta chain was picked up one time. The data are from a study of shared clonotypes between healthy human individuals. The protocol was immunoSEQ multiplex PCR, while the TCRdb copy is restricted to in-frame clones and leaves out a portion. The table has about 1.5 million clones, approximately 98% seen once; the top ten hold 0.4% to 0.45%. The CDR3 totals 15 residues. The ends lost 3 bases at V and 5 bases at J; junction bases unmatched: 5. Germline V gene lookup returns CDR1 KGHSH and CDR2 LQKENI. Input material: naive CD4+ T cells sorted from blood. The subset denotes: CD45RA+ positively selected. This chain connects TRBV18 to TRBJ2-5; 11 bases align to TRBD2. This receptor was obtained from a man aged 25-40 years in good health. CDR3 in DNA: TGTGCCAGCTCACCTCCTAGCGGGAGGTCGGAGACCCAGTACTTC. Its protein is CASSPPSGRSETQYF.